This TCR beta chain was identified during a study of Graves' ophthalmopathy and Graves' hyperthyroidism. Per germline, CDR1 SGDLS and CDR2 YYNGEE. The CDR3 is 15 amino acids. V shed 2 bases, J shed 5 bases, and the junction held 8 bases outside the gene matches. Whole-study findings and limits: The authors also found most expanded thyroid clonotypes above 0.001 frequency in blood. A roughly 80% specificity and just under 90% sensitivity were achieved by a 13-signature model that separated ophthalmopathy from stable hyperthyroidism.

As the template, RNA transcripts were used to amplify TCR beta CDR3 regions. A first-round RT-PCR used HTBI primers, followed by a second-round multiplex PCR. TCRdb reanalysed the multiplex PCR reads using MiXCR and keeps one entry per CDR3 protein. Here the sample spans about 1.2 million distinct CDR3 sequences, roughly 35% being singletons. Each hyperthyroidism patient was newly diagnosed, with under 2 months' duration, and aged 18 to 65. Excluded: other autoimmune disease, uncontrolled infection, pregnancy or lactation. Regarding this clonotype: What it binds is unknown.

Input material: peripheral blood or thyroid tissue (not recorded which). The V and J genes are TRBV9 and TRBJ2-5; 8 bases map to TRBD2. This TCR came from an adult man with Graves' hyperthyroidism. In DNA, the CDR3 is TGTGCCAGCAGCGTCGGGACTAGGGAGTCGGAGACCCAGTACTTC. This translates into CASSVGTRESETQYF. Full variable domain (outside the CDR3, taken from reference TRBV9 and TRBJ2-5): DSGVTQTPKHLITATGQRVTLRCSPRSGDLSVYWYQQSLDQGLQFLIQYYNGEERAKGNILERFSAQQFPDLHSELNLSSLELGDSALYFCASSVGTRESETQYFGPGTRLLVL.